The TCR beta chain described here comes from a study of T cell responses to AZD1222 COVID-19 vaccine. General study results and limits: Regions 160-218 and 743-854 dominated among vaccine-associated CD4 TCRs spanning spike. Within unmutated variant regions lay the reported targets of nearly half of spike-specific TCRs.

V lost 8 bases, J lost 0 bases, and 10 bases lay in between. In germline, CDR1 is LNHDA, CDR2 SQIVND (reference sequence). The CDR3 extends over 13 amino acids. Turning to this clone: What it binds is not known.

TCRdb's copy holds only in-frame clones and misses some; the assay was immunoSEQ multiplex PCR. Here the sample spans about 75,000 clones, approximately 89% being singletons. The input for sequencing was peripheral blood, taken 28 days after the second dose of the MenACWY control vaccine. The TCR comes from an adult who received the MenACWY meningococcal vaccine as a control. V and J are TRBV19 and TRBJ1-1, with D possibly TRBD1 on 6 matching bases. CDR3 amino acids: CASGTGLNTEAFF. The CDR3 nucleotides are TGTGCCAGTGGCACAGGGCTGAACACTGAAGCTTTCTTT.